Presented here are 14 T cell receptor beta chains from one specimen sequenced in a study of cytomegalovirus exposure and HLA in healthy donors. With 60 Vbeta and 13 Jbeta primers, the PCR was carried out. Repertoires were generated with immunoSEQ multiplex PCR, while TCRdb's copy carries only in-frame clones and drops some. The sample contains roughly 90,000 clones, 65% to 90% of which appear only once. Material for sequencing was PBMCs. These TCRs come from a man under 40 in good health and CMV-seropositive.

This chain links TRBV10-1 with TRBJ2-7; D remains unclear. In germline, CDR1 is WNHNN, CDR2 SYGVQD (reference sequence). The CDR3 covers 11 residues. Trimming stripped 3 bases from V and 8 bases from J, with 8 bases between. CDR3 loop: CASSDSTKQYF. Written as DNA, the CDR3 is TGCGCCAGCAGTGACAGTACGAAGCAGTACTTC.

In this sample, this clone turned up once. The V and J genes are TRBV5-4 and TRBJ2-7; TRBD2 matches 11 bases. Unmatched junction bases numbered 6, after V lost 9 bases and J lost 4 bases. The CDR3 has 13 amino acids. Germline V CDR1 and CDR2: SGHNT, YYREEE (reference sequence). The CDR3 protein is CATQTSGSYEQYF. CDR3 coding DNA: TGTGCCACCCAAACTAGCGGGAGTTACGAGCAGTACTTC. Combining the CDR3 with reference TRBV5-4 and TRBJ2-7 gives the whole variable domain ETGVTQSPTHLIKTRGQQVTLRCSSQSGHNTVSWYQQALGQGPQFIFQYYREEENGRGNFPPRFSGLQFPNYSSELNVNALELDDSALYLCATQTSGSYEQYFGPGTRLTVT.

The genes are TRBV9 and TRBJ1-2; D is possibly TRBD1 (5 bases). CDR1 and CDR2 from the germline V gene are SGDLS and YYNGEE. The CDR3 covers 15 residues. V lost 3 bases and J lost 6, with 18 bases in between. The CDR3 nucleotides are TGTGCCAGCAGCGCCGGGGGAACACTATATAATGGCTACACCTTC. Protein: CASSAGGTLYNGYTF.

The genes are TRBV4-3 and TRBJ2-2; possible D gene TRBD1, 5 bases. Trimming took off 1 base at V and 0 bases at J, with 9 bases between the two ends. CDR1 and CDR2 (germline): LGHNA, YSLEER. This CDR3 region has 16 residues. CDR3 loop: CASSQGAGPNTGELFF. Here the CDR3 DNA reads TGCGCCAGCAGCCAAGGTGCAGGGCCGAACACCGGGGAGCTGTTTTTT.

In DNA, the CDR3 is TGTGCCAGCAGCCCCCCCGGGGGTGCTAGCGGGAGGTACGAGCAGTACTTC. Its translation: CASSPPGGASGRYEQYF. V gene TRBV5-4 combines with J gene TRBJ2-7; 11 positions agree with TRBD2. Germline V gene data show CDR1 as SGHNT and CDR2 as YYREEE (reference sequence). V dropped 4 bases and J dropped 4; count of bases not matched to a gene: 13. The CDR3 covers 17 residues.

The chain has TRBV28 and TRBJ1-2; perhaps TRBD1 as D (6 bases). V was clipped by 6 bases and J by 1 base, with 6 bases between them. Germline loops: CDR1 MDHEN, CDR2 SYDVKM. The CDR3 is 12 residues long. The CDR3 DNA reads TGTGCCAGCAGCAGGGGTAACTATGGCTACACCTTC. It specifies CASSRGNYGYTF.

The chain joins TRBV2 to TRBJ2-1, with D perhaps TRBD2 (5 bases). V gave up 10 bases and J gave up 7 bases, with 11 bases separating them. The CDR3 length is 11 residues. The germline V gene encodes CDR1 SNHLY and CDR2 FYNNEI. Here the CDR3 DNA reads TGTGCCACCTCCCCGGGGAATGAGCAGTTCTTC. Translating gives CATSPGNEQFF.

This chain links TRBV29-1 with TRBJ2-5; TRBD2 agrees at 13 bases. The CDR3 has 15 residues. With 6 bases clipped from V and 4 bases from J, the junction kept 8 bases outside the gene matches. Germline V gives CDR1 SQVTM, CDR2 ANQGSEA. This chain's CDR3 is CSVEGLAGLVETQYF. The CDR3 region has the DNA TGCAGCGTGGAGGGACTAGCGGGATTGGTAGAGACCCAGTACTTC. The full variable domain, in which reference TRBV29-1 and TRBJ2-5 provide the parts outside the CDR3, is SAVISQKPSRDICQRGTSLTIQCQVDSQVTMMFWYRQQPGQSLTLIATANQGSEATYESGFVIDKFPISRPNLTFSTLTVSNMSPEDSSIYLCSVEGLAGLVETQYFGPGTRLLVL.

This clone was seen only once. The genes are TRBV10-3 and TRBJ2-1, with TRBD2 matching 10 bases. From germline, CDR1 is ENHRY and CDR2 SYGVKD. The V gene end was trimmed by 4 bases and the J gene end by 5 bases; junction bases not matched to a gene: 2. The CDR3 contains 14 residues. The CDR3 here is CAISGGTSDNEQFF. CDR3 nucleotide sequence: TGTGCCATCAGTGGAGGGACTAGCGACAATGAGCAGTTCTTC.

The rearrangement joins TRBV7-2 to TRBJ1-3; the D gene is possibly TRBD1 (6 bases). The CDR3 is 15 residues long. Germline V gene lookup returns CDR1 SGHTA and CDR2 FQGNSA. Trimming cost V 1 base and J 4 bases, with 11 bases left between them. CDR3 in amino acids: CASSLEGGAGNTIYF. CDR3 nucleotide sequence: TGTGCCAGCAGCTTAGAGGGGGGGGCGGGAAACACCATATATTTT.

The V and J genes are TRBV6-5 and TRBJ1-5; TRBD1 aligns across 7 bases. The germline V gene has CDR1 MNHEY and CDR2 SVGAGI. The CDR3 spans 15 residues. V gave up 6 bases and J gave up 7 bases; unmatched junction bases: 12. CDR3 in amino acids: CASRPTGLQYQPQHF. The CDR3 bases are TGTGCCAGCAGGCCGACAGGGTTGCAGTACCAGCCCCAGCATTTT.

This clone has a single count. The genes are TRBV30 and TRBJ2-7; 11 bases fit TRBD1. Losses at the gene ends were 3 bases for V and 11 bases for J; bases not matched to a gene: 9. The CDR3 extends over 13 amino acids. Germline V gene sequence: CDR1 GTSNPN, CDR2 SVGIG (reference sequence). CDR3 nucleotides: TGTGCCTGGAGACCCGGGACAGGGGGGTCCAAGTACTTC. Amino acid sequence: CAWRPGTGGSKYF.

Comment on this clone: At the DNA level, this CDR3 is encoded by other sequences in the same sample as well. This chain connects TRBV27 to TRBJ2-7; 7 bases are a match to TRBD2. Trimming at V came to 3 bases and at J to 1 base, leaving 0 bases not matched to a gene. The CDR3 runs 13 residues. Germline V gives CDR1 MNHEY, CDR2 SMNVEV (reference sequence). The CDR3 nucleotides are TGTGCCAGCAGTTTCGGGGGGTCCTACGAGCAGTACTTC. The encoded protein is CASSFGGSYEQYF.

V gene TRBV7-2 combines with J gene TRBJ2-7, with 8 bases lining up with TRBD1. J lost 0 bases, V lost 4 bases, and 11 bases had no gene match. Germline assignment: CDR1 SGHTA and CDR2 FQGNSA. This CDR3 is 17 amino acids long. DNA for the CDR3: TGTGCCAGCAGCTCACCCCTGGGACAGGCGCCCTCCTACGAGCAGTACTTC. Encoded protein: CASSSPLGQAPSYEQYF.